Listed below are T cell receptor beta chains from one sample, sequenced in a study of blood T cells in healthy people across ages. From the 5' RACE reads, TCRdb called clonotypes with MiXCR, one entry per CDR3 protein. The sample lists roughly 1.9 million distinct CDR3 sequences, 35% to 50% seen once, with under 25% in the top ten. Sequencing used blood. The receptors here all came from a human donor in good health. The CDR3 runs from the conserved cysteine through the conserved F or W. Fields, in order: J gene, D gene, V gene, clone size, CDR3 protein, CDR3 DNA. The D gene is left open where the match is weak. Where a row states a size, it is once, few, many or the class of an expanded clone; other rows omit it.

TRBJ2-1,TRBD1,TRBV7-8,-,CASSLAGTGAFNEQFF,TGTGCCAGCAGCTTAGCCGGGACAGGGGCATTTAATGAGCAGTTCTTC
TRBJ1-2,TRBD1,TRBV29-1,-,CSAASGTGYLLNGHTF,TGCAGCGCCGCCTCGGGGACAGGGTACCTGCTTAATGGCCACACCTTC
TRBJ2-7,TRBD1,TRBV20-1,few,CSAREPGTVPYEQYF,TGCAGTGCTAGAGAACCCGGGACAGTCCCCTACGAGCAGTACTTC
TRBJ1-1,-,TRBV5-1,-,CASSLAGQNEAFF,TGCGCCAGCAGCTTGGCCGGACAGAATGAAGCTTTCTTT
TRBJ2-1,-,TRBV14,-,CASSQGIWTTDNEQFF,TGTGCCAGCAGCCAAGGGATTTGGACTACCGACAATGAGCAGTTCTTC
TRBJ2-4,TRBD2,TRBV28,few,CASLGLAGGPIYNEQYF,TGTGCCAGCTTAGGACTAGCGGGGGGTCCCATTTACAATGAGCAGTACTTC
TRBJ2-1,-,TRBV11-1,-,CATSTPETYNEQFF,TGTGCCACCTCAACCCCAGAAACCTACAATGAGCAGTTCTTC
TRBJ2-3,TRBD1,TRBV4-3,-,CASSPTGTGGYDTQYF,TGCGCCAGCAGCCCAACCGGGACAGGGGGATATGATACGCAGTATTTT
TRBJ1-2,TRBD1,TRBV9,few,CASSGTGVLYGYTF,TGTGCCAGTTCGGGGACAGGGGTTCTCTATGGCTACACCTTC
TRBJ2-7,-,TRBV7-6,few,CASSWGSGAHYEQYF,TGTGCCAGCAGCTGGGGTTCGGGGGCCCACTACGAGCAGTACTTC
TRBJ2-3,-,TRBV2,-,CARQGTDTQYF,TGTGCCCGTCAGGGCACAGATACGCAGTATTTT
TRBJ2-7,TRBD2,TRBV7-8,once,CASSLRLAAYNEQYF,TGTGCCAGCAGCTTACGCCTAGCGGCCTACAATGAGCAGTACTTC
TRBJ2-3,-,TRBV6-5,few,CASSYSKGRTDTQYF,TGTGCCAGCAGTTACTCCAAGGGGCGCACAGATACGCAGTATTTT
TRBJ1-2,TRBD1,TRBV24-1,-,CATGDPKGGDYGYTF,TGTGCCACCGGTGACCCTAAAGGGGGCGACTATGGCTACACCTTC
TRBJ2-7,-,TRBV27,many,CASRGGTYEQYF,TGTGCCAGCAGAGGGGGAACCTACGAGCAGTACTTC
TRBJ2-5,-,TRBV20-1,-,CSSEGGEETQYF,TGCAGTAGTGAAGGGGGGGAAGAGACCCAGTACTTC
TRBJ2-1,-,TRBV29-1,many,CSVRGPVNEQFF,TGCAGCGTTAGAGGGCCGGTGAATGAGCAGTTCTTC
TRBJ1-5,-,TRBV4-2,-,CASSPIQGLGQPQHF,TGTGCCAGCAGCCCCATACAGGGTTTGGGTCAGCCCCAGCATTTT
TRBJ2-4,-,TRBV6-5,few,CASGPPPNIQYF,TGTGCCAGCGGACCTCCCCCAAACATTCAGTACTTC
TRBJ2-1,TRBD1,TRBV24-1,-,CATSDRQGDSYNEQFF,TGTGCCACCAGTGACAGACAGGGGGATTCCTACAATGAGCAGTTCTTC
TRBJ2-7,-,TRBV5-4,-,CASSAEGGIYEQYF,TGTGCCAGCAGCGCGGAGGGGGGGATCTACGAGCAGTACTTC
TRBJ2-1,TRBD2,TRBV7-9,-,CASSVGPYSSSGVYNEQFF,TGTGCCAGCAGCGTAGGCCCTTACTCATCTAGCGGGGTCTACAATGAGCAGTTCTTC
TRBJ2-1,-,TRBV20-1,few,CSALEVGTLGSNEQFF,TGCAGTGCCCTTGAAGTGGGGACCCTGGGGTCCAATGAGCAGTTCTTC
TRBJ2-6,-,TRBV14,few,CASASIRASGANVLTF,TGTGCCAGCGCCTCCATCAGGGCTTCGGGGGCCAACGTCCTGACTTTC